This T cell receptor (beta chain) was sequenced during a study of identifying expanded T cells in peripheral blood. Assay: immunoSEQ multiplex PCR; the TCRdb copy retains only in-frame clones and omits some. The table lists 130,000 or so clones, 84% of them singletons. Germline V gene lookup returns CDR1 LNHDA and CDR2 SQIVND (reference sequence). Between the trimmed V and J ends, which lost 2 bases and 6 bases, there was a span of 11 bases. The CDR3 consists of 14 residues. This clone was observed a single time. V is TRBV19 and J is TRBJ2-1; D ambiguous. This clonotype originated in a person between 18 and 70 years old in good health. Sequencing was done on a sample of blood. Written as DNA, the CDR3 is TGTGCCAGTAGTATACTTGGGTTAATCAATGAGCAGTTCTTC. Residues: CASSILGLINEQFF.